The clone carrying this TCR beta chain has just one count. With 3 bases clipped from V and 2 bases from J, the junction kept 10 bases outside the gene matches. Germline V lookup: CDR1 SGHRS, CDR2 YFSETQ. CDR3 size: 16 residues. This sample was included in a study of control samples from healthy donors and cancer patients. Sequenced by immunoSEQ multiplex PCR; TCRdb stores in-frame clones only, minus some. Among around 250,000 clones listed, over 75% were seen once. V and J are TRBV5-1 and TRBJ2-7; 8 nucleotides align to TRBD2. The source is a woman aged 60 to 75 with lung cancer. The specimen was PBMCs. Here the CDR3 reads CASSSGGTLNTYEQYF. The CDR3 coding sequence is TGCGCCAGCAGCTCGGGGGGGACACTTAACACCTACGAGCAGTACTTC. Complete variable domain (other parts from reference TRBV5-1 and TRBJ2-7): KAGVTQTPRYLIKTRGQQVTLSCSPISGHRSVSWYQQTPGQGLQFLFEYFSETQRNKGNFPGRFSGRQFSNSRSEMNVSTLELGDSALYLCASSSGGTLNTYEQYFGPGTRLTVT.